This TCR beta chain was identified in a study of T cell changes during pregnancy in multiple sclerosis. The germline V gene encodes CDR1 SGDLS and CDR2 YYNGEE. The CDR3 sequence is 14 residues long. With 0 bases clipped from V and 4 bases from J, the junction kept 3 bases outside the gene matches. The repertoire was sequenced with immunoSEQ multiplex PCR; TCRdb's copy has only in-frame clones and lacks some. The repertoire holds approximately 72,000 clones, with about 94% as singletons. The material was peripheral blood, obtained in the first trimester of pregnancy. V usage is TRBV9 and J usage is TRBJ2-5; 7 positions match TRBD2. The origin of this receptor is a female donor in good health, enrolled as a control in a pregnancy study. Written as DNA, the CDR3 is TGTGCCAGCAGCGTAGAGATAGCGGGAGAGACCCAGTACTTC. Amino acids: CASSVEIAGETQYF.